This TCR beta chain was documented in a study of blood T cells in healthy people across ages. General observations from the study: Diversity figures based on one million T cells were deemed too low.

Concerning this clonotype itself: Its antigen remains unidentified.

It was with a sample-barcoded 5' primer and a J-beta primer mix that a second PCR of roughly 6 to 12 cycles was run. Each single sample gave us at least 2.5 million CDR3-containing paired-end reads. TCRdb analysed the 5' RACE reads with MiXCR anew, one entry per CDR3 protein. The table includes under 1,000,000 distinct CDR3 sequences, about 46% detected once. J lost 0 bases, V lost 2 bases, and 1 base had no gene match. Germline CDR1 and CDR2: MGHRA and YSYEKL. The CDR3 contains 15 residues. Each donor's blood draw was 7.5 to 10 milliliters of peripheral blood. Per-sample PBMC isolation yielded at least 7 million cells.

The chain links TRBV4-1 to TRBJ1-5, with 7 nucleotides matching TRBD1. The clonotype was recovered from a man older than 75 in good health. Sequencing input: blood. The DNA for the CDR3 is TGCGCCAGCAGCCAACAGGGGGATAGCAATCAGCCCCAGCATTTT. It is translated as CASSQQGDSNQPQHF.